This T cell receptor (beta chain) was recovered during a study of T cell repertoires in cytomegalovirus infection. Study findings and constraints: Summed frequency of public TCR beta families distinguished CMV carriers with the relevant HLA.

Regarding this clonotype: As yet, its antigen is unknown.

One entry per CDR3 protein, called by TCRdb with MiXCR from the reads. This table has around 570,000 distinct CDR3 sequences, around 40% appearing once. The germline V and J ends were trimmed by 2 bases and 7 bases, with 11 bases remaining between them. The germline gives CDR1 SGHTA, CDR2 FQGNSA. This CDR3 comprises 14 residues. J is TRBJ1-4 and V is TRBV7-2, with D perhaps TRBD1 (5 bases). The sequence derives from a human donor in good health (CMV status not recorded). Some clones in this sample may be carry-over from other donors' samples. Sequenced here: cultured PBMCs, sampled from culture after CMV antigen stimulation. The CDR3 loop is CASSLQAGGEKLFF. For the CDR3, the DNA is TGTGCCAGCAGCTTACAGGCGGGGGGTGAAAAACTGTTTTTT. Combining the CDR3 with reference TRBV7-2 and TRBJ1-4 gives the whole variable domain GAGVSQSPSNKVTEKGKDVELRCDPISGHTALYWYRQSLGQGLEFLIYFQGNSAPDKSGLPSDRFSAERTGGSVSTLTIQRTQQEDSAVYLCASSLQAGGEKLFFGSGTQLSVL.